Below are 19 T cell receptor beta chains sequenced from a single sample in a study of T cell responses to AZD1222 COVID-19 vaccine. Some clones are missing from TCRdb's copy, which holds only in-frame ones; the method was immunoSEQ multiplex PCR. In the table there are under 150,000 clones, roughly nine tenths of which are singletons. The material was peripheral blood, obtained 28 days after the second AZD1222 dose. The receptor source for this set is an adult who received the AZD1222 COVID-19 vaccine.

CDR3 residues: CASSPLGKLGGIKPQHF. Written as DNA, the CDR3 is TGTGCCAGCTCACCATTAGGGAAGTTAGGGGGGATTAAGCCCCAGCATTTT. V is TRBV18 and J is TRBJ1-5; TRBD1 is a possible D gene (6 bases). V shed 2 bases and J shed 8 bases, with 22 bases lying between them. CDR3 length: 17 amino acids. Germline V lookup: CDR1 KGHSH, CDR2 LQKENI. Using reference TRBV18 and TRBJ1-5 for the parts outside the CDR3, the full variable domain is NAGVMQNPRHLVRRRGQEARLRCSPMKGHSHVYWYRQLPEEGLKFMVYLQKENIIDESGMPKERFSAEFPKEGPSILRIQQVVRGDSAAYFCASSPLGKLGGIKPQHFGDGTRLSIL.

The chain joins TRBV4-3 to TRBJ2-5; D is undetermined. This CDR3 is 14 amino acids long. Trimming pared 1 base from V and 4 bases from J, leaving 10 bases between. Germline V gene data show CDR1 as LGHNA and CDR2 as YSLEER. Written as DNA, the CDR3 is TGCGCCAGCAGCCAAGTTTATCCCCCAGAGACCCAGTACTTC. Translation gives CASSQVYPPETQYF.

The rearrangement uses TRBV19 and TRBJ1-2, with a weak D call TRBD1 (5 bases). Looked up from germline, CDR1 is LNHDA and CDR2 is SQIVND (reference sequence). This CDR3 is 13 amino acids long. V lost 1 base and J 4 bases, leaving 7 bases between the germline ends. The CDR3 DNA sequence: TGTGCCAGTAGTATAGTAGGGGTCTATGGCTACACCTTC. Residues: CASSIVGVYGYTF.

This clone was seen a single time. The chain uses TRBV18 and TRBJ1-6; TRBD1 aligns across 10 bases. In germline, CDR1 is KGHSH, CDR2 LQKENI. The trim removed 6 bases at V and 10 bases at J, leaving 6 bases unmatched. This CDR3 region has 14 residues. The chain's CDR3 is CASSSGTGESPLHF. The CDR3 DNA sequence: TGTGCCAGCTCGTCCGGGACAGGGGAATCACCCCTCCACTTT.

The CDR3 spells CASSYEQGYTF. For the CDR3, the DNA is TGTGCCAGCAGTTACGAGCAGGGCTACACCTTC. This chain joins TRBV6-6 and TRBJ1-2; D unclear. This CDR3 contains 11 residues. Trimming pared 2 bases from V and 8 bases from J, leaving 6 bases between. Germline CDR1 reads MNHNY; CDR2 reads SVGAGI (reference sequence).

The chain has TRBV7-9 and TRBJ1-4; 7 bases fit TRBD1. The CDR3 covers 16 residues. The germline V gene has CDR1 SEHNR and CDR2 FQNEAQ (reference sequence). The J segment lost 3 bases and the V segment lost 0 bases, leaving 4 bases of the junction unmatched. As DNA, the CDR3 is TGTGCCAGCAGCTTAGCGGGACAGAATTCTAATGAAAAACTGTTTTTT. Translation: CASSLAGQNSNEKLFF.

As to this clone: At one end the junction does not follow the germline gene, possibly because of a read error. CDR3 sequence (DNA): TGCGCCAGCATTGAGGACCTAAACACCGGGGAGCTGTTTTTT. This codes for CASIEDLNTGELFF. V gene TRBV10-1 combines with J gene TRBJ2-2; D gene unclear. CDR1 and CDR2 (germline): WNHNN, SYGVQD (reference sequence). The length of the CDR3 is 14 residues.

The V call is TRBV19, the J call TRBJ2-3; D possibly matches TRBD1 or TRBD2 (5 bases each). This CDR3 is 16 amino acids long. The V end was cut by 3 bases, the J end by 1 base, with 14 bases between. The germline V gene encodes CDR1 LNHDA and CDR2 SQIVND (reference sequence). CDR3 DNA sequence: TGTGCCAGTAGTATGGGTGGGGGAGTTCGCACAGATACGCAGTATTTT. Its translation is CASSMGGGVRTDTQYF.

The chain employs TRBV4-1 and TRBJ2-7; D is possibly TRBD2 (5 bases). The CDR3 spans 14 residues. V was clipped by 5 bases and J by 6 bases, with 17 bases between them. Looked up from germline, CDR1 is MGHRA and CDR2 is YSYEKL. The CDR3 here is CASSFGDVGSEQYF. As DNA, the CDR3 is TGCGCCAGCAGCTTCGGGGATGTGGGAAGCGAGCAGTACTTC.

V gene TRBV11-3 combines with J gene TRBJ1-3; no clear D. The germline V gene encodes CDR1 SGHNT and CDR2 YENEEA. The V end lost 8 bases, the J end lost 2 bases, and 10 bases lay between the germline ends. This CDR3 region has 13 residues. CDR3 sequence reads: CASSVETGNTIYF. CDR3 nucleotide sequence: TGTGCCAGCTCGGTGGAAACTGGAAACACCATATATTTT.

A remark on this clone: One end of the junction fails to match germline, which may point to a read error. The J gene is TRBJ2-7, the V gene TRBV7-9, with a weak D call TRBD1 (6 bases). The CDR3 loop spans 15 amino acids. The germline CDR1 and CDR2 sequences are SEHNR and FQNEAQ (reference sequence). The CDR3 DNA sequence: TGTGCCAGCAGGTTAGAGGGACAAGCAAGCTCCGAGCAGTACTTC. This gives the protein CASRLEGQASSEQYF.

V and J are TRBV19 and TRBJ2-1; 10 nucleotides match TRBD2. With 6 bases clipped from V and 4 bases from J, the junction kept 9 bases outside the gene matches. Germline CDR1 LNHDA, CDR2 SQIVND (reference sequence). The CDR3 covers 16 residues. Here the CDR3 reads CASRTNSGGQYNEQFF. CDR3 nucleotide sequence: TGTGCCAGTAGGACGAATAGCGGGGGGCAATACAATGAGCAGTTCTTC.

The J gene is TRBJ2-2, the V gene TRBV2, with D unresolved. CDR3 length: 17 residues. The ends were cut back, 3 bases at V and 6 bases at J, with 20 bases in the middle. CDR1 and CDR2 (germline): SNHLY, FYNNEI. DNA for the CDR3: TGTGCCAGCAGTGACGTGGTAACAGCTCGTACGGCCGGGGAGCTGTTTTTT. Translating it yields CASSDVVTARTAGELFF.

The chain carries TRBV18 and TRBJ2-3, with D tentatively TRBD2 (5 bases). Trimming removed 3 bases at V and 0 bases at J, with 16 bases between. From germline, CDR1 is KGHSH and CDR2 LQKENI. CDR3 length: 17 amino acids. The chain's CDR3 is CASSPPSAGSSTDTQYF. CDR3 DNA: TGTGCCAGCTCACCCCCGTCTGCGGGCTCTAGCACAGATACGCAGTATTTT.

The chain links TRBV7-2 to TRBJ1-1; D is unclear. V lost 3 bases, J lost 4 bases, and 6 bases lay in between. The germline CDR1 and CDR2 sequences are SGHTA and FQGNSA. This CDR3 region has 12 residues. The CDR3 sequence is CASSFGVTEAFF. The CDR3 coding sequence is TGTGCCAGCAGCTTCGGGGTCACTGAAGCTTTCTTT.

The table lists this clone with a count of one. The chain has TRBV29-1 and TRBJ2-3; 10 positions agree with TRBD1. Germline loops: CDR1 SQVTM, CDR2 ANQGSEA. Trimming cost V 7 bases and J 4 bases; bases outside gene matches: 8. The CDR3 is 14 residues long. CDR3 residues: CSATTGGSADTQYF. CDR3 bases: TGCAGCGCGACGACAGGGGGCTCAGCAGATACGCAGTATTTT.

In this sample, this clone turned up once. CDR3 nucleotide sequence: TGTGCCAGCAGTGAAGGGGGGACTTCTAACTATGGCTACACCTTC. This translates into CASSEGGTSNYGYTF. This sequence joins TRBV6-1 and TRBJ1-2; a weak D match, TRBD1 (5 bases). CDR3 length equals 15 residues. The germline gives CDR1 MNHNS, CDR2 SASEGT. V lost 1 base and J lost 0, with 9 bases in between.

V is TRBV19 and J is TRBJ2-5; the match to TRBD2 covers 14 bases. This CDR3 comprises 14 residues. V shed 7 bases and J 7 bases; nucleotides not matched to a gene: 5. Germline values: CDR1 LNHDA, CDR2 SQIVND (reference sequence). CDR3 nucleotides: TGTGCCAGTAAGACTAGCGGGGGGGCCGGGACCCAGTACTTC. Translated, it gives CASKTSGGAGTQYF.

This clone appeared a single time. The rearrangement joins TRBV7-9 to TRBJ1-2; D is unclear. V lost 1 base and J 0 bases, leaving 9 bases between the germline ends. The CDR3 spans 15 residues. Per germline, CDR1 SEHNR and CDR2 FQNEAQ (reference sequence). The CDR3 DNA follows: TGTGCCAGCAGCTTAGTTCCCGTCTCTAACTATGGCTACACCTTC. It is translated as CASSLVPVSNYGYTF.